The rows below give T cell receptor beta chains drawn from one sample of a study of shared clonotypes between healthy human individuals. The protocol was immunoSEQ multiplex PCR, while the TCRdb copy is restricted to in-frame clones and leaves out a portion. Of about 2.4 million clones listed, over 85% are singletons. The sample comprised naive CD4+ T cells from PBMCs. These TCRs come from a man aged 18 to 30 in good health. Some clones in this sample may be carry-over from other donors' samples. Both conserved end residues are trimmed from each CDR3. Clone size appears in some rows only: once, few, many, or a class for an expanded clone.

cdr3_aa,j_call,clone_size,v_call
ASSFLGDTGELF,TRBJ2-2,.,TRBV5-1
ASSPRAYTDTQY,TRBJ2-3,.,TRBV28
AWAEDRDEKLF,TRBJ1-4,.,TRBV30
ASSGDRREKLF,TRBJ1-4,few,TRBV19
AISAGTDGGYT,TRBJ1-2,.,TRBV10-3
ASSLSRTTGELF,TRBJ2-2,.,TRBV7-3
ARSGTSGGGEKLF,TRBJ1-4,.,TRBV11-1
ASSYSQLNGYT,TRBJ1-2,.,TRBV6-5
ASSRTWTPQH,TRBJ1-5,.,TRBV28
ASSESGGYT,TRBJ1-2,.,TRBV6-5
ASSRGLAGISYEQY,TRBJ2-7,.,TRBV18
ASSMGSGNTEAF,TRBJ1-1,.,TRBV7-2
ASSQDDRAPYGYT,TRBJ1-2,.,TRBV4-3
ASSPVGVYEQY,TRBJ2-7,.,TRBV5-1
ASSEFAGAADTQY,TRBJ2-3,.,TRBV25-1
ATSSPYNEQF,TRBJ2-1,.,TRBV15
ASSFTSAYQETQY,TRBJ2-5,.,TRBV7-9
SAVRSNYGYT,TRBJ1-2,.,TRBV29-1
ASSEAGGGSPLH,TRBJ1-6,.,TRBV6-1
ASSGTGSNQPQH,TRBJ1-5,few,TRBV2
ASSLRVDSPLH,TRBJ1-6,.,TRBV13
ASSPGGFSTDTQY,TRBJ2-3,.,TRBV9
ASSTLRTGELF,TRBJ2-2,.,TRBV2
ASSLDGSLPQH,TRBJ1-5,few,TRBV25-1
AITTGTSSTDTQY,TRBJ2-3,.,TRBV10-3
ASSLGLGAVDEQF,TRBJ2-1,.,TRBV7-9
ASSPGTGNGNEQF,TRBJ2-1,.,TRBV6-1
ASSATGWANVLT,TRBJ2-6,.,TRBV9
ASSQGPGAF,TRBJ1-1,.,TRBV7-2
SVGHNEQF,TRBJ2-1,.,TRBV29-1
ASSPPRPQETQY,TRBJ2-5,.,TRBV5-4
ASSLSSPPYEQY,TRBJ2-7,.,TRBV28
AISRDSGYYNEQF,TRBJ2-1,.,TRBV10-3
SAGSRANTEAF,TRBJ1-1,.,TRBV29-1
ASSRKREGLFYEQY,TRBJ2-7,.,TRBV27
ASTQARGSPLH,TRBJ1-6,.,TRBV6-6
AGLEDRVYNEQF,TRBJ2-1,.,TRBV2
ASSSGGRGEADTEAF,TRBJ1-1,.,TRBV5-1
ASSFWGAGTEAF,TRBJ1-1,.,TRBV7-2
ASSLIGAHEQY,TRBJ2-7,.,TRBV7-8
ASSLGGGNTEAF,TRBJ1-1,few,TRBV7-3
ASRTPDRAGDTQY,TRBJ2-3,.,TRBV6-1
ASSRRDRASGEAF,TRBJ1-1,.,TRBV14
ASNPDRRANEQF,TRBJ2-1,.,TRBV5-6
ASSLGSSAILNTEAF,TRBJ1-1,.,TRBV7-9
ASSTTGAGTEAF,TRBJ1-1,few,TRBV2
ASREDMGRDTQY,TRBJ2-3,.,TRBV6-1
ASSLTAGVWNEQY,TRBJ2-7,.,TRBV7-3
ASSQDPRREAF,TRBJ1-1,.,TRBV4-1
ASSLVSVDTQY,TRBJ2-3,.,TRBV7-2
ASRTSTEGYT,TRBJ1-2,.,TRBV6-1
AISALLAAGVETQY,TRBJ2-5,.,TRBV10-3
ASSLIRANTEAF,TRBJ1-1,.,TRBV28
ASRFDSIPSYEQY,TRBJ2-7,.,TRBV7-8
ASSPEVPGGNTIY,TRBJ1-3,.,TRBV5-1